This entry concerns a single T cell receptor beta chain. Other DNA variants within this sample encode the same CDR3. These data come from a study of shared T cell receptors in the human thymus. The V end was cut by 0 bases, the J end by 1 base, with 3 bases between. Germline V CDR1 and CDR2: MNHEY, SMNVEV (reference sequence). CDR3 length: 13 residues. This table comes from immunoSEQ multiplex PCR, and its TCRdb copy is limited to in-frame clones, with some not included. The table shows 600,000 to 900,000 clones, with roughly 85% occurring only once. In addition, the sample was reused for a study of human thymus T cells. Per that paper: Donor material was obtained from healthy Finnish infants undergoing corrective surgery for congenital heart defects. Corrective heart surgery yielded the resections from which the thymus tissue came. The related literature has documented a marked overlap of thymic repertoires among unrelated individuals.

Material for sequencing was thymocytes. This chain connects TRBV27 to TRBJ1-1; D not resolved. This receptor was obtained from a girl under three years old with a congenital heart defect. The CDR3 protein is CASSLSRNTEAFF. CDR3 sequence (DNA): TGTGCCAGCAGTTTATCGAGGAACACTGAAGCTTTCTTT.